This T cell receptor (beta chain) comes out of a study of graft-versus-host responses after intestinal transplantation. Of note for this clone: The antigen is unknown.

The CDR3 has 11 residues. Germline V gives CDR1 SNHLY, CDR2 FYNNEI. V was trimmed by 4 bases and J by 8 bases, leaving 8 bases between them. Sequencing was performed with immunoSEQ multiplex PCR; in TCRdb, only in-frame clones are kept and a portion is missing. The sample has about 90,000 clones, 85% to 95% seen once. This TCR was sampled from a human donor who was the organ donor for an intestinal transplant. The starting material was unstimulated CD8+ T cells sorted from spleen or lymph node cells, obtained before transplant. The J gene is TRBJ1-2, the V gene TRBV2; no firm D call. The CDR3 DNA reads as TGTGCCAGCAGTGGACCCGGGGGCTACACCTTC. Protein product: CASSGPGGYTF.